Shown below are 18 T cell receptor beta chains from a single sample sequenced in a study of cytomegalovirus exposure and HLA in healthy donors. This PCR relied on a set of 60 Vbeta primers and 13 Jbeta primers. The method was immunoSEQ multiplex PCR; TCRdb's version includes in-frame clones alone and lacks a portion of them. Found here are about 180,000 clones, roughly 83% of them singletons; the top ten hold 1.2%. Sequenced material: PBMCs. These receptors all stem from a boy aged 2-15 years in good health and CMV-seronegative.

V is TRBV15 and J is TRBJ1-2, with 7 bases lining up with TRBD1. J lost 3 bases, V lost 4 bases, and 11 bases had no gene match. Germline values: CDR1 LNHNV, CDR2 YYDKDF (reference sequence). CDR3 length: 16 residues. The CDR3 loop is CATSILTGVGDYGYTF. DNA of the CDR3: TGTGCCACCAGCATACTTACAGGGGTCGGAGACTATGGCTACACCTTC.

A few counts support this clone. The chain carries TRBV5-4 and TRBJ2-7, with TRBD2 identical over 7 bases. Germline V gives CDR1 SGHNT, CDR2 YYREEE (reference sequence). This CDR3 is 13 amino acids long. The V gene end was trimmed by 3 bases and the J gene end by 2 bases; junction bases not matched to a gene: 2. For the CDR3, the DNA is TGTGCCAGCAGCTCAGCGGGGACCTACGAGCAGTACTTC. Translation: CASSSAGTYEQYF. The full variable domain, completed using reference TRBV5-4 and TRBJ2-7, is ETGVTQSPTHLIKTRGQQVTLRCSSQSGHNTVSWYQQALGQGPQFIFQYYREEENGRGNFPPRFSGLQFPNYSSELNVNALELDDSALYLCASSSAGTYEQYFGPGTRLTVT.

The chain combines TRBV6-1 with TRBJ2-7, with 9 bases matching TRBD1. V lost 3 bases, J lost 0 bases, and 3 bases stayed unmatched. Germline CDR1 and CDR2: MNHNS and SASEGT. This CDR3 has 15 amino acids. The CDR3 is CASSEWTGASYEQYV. The CDR3 DNA follows: TGTGCCAGCAGTGAGTGGACAGGGGCCTCCTACGAGCAGTACGTC.

This chain links TRBV4-3 with TRBJ2-1; D perhaps matches TRBD2 (7 bases). The length of the CDR3 is 17 residues. With 1 base removed from V and 6 bases from J, the gap between germline ends came to 19 bases. CDR1 is LGHNA and CDR2 is YSLEER in the germline V gene. The CDR3 bases are TGCGCCAGCAGCCAAGGGGGAGCGGGGACATTACGCAATGAGCAGTTCTTC. Residues: CASSQGGAGTLRNEQFF.

The chain carries TRBV7-6 and TRBJ2-2; 12 positions agree with TRBD1. This CDR3 has 16 amino acids. The J segment lost 6 bases and the V segment lost 5 bases, leaving 7 bases of the junction unmatched. CDR1 is SGHVS and CDR2 is FNYEAQ in the germline V gene. The CDR3 DNA is TGTGCCAGCAGCCCTGGGACAGGGGGCGCAGCCGGGGAGCTGTTTTTT. Translation: CASSPGTGGAAGELFF.

The V gene is TRBV7-6, the J gene TRBJ2-7; D possibly corresponds to TRBD1 (6 bases). Germline V gene sequence: CDR1 SGHVS, CDR2 FNYEAQ. Between the trimmed V and J ends, which lost 1 base and 3 bases, there was a span of 13 bases. The CDR3 runs 15 residues. Here the CDR3 DNA reads TGTGCCAGCAGCTTAGGTCAGGGGTGGAACTACGAGCAGTACTTC. Residues: CASSLGQGWNYEQYF.

This clone was observed a handful of times. The genes are TRBV6-6 and TRBJ1-4; D gene unclear. This CDR3 is 13 amino acids long. V was trimmed by 6 bases and J by 4 bases, leaving 9 bases between them. The germline CDR1 and CDR2 sequences are MNHNY and SVGAGI (reference sequence). This CDR3 is CASSRRVNEKLFF. CDR3 bases: TGTGCCAGCAGCCGACGGGTTAATGAAAAACTGTTTTTT.

This chain uses TRBV7-8 with TRBJ1-3, with 7 bases that match TRBD1. V lost 4 bases to trimming and J lost 1 base; unmatched junction nucleotides: 7. The CDR3 has 16 amino acids. The germline gives CDR1 SGHVS, CDR2 FQNEAQ. CDR3 DNA: TGTGCCAGCAGCTGGAGGGGACAGCTGTCTGGAAACACCATATATTTT. This codes for CASSWRGQLSGNTIYF. Combining the CDR3 with reference TRBV7-8 and TRBJ1-3 gives the whole variable domain GAGVSQSPRYKVAKRGQDVALRCDPISGHVSLFWYQQALGQGPEFLTYFQNEAQLDKSGLPSDRFFAERPEGSVSTLKIQRTQQEDSAVYLCASSWRGQLSGNTIYFGEGSWLTVV.

The chain recombines TRBV2 with TRBJ2-7, with D perhaps matching TRBD1 (6 bases). Trimming took off 3 bases at V and 2 bases at J, with 11 bases between the two ends. The CDR3 is 14 amino acids. Germline-derived CDR1 and CDR2 are SNHLY and FYNNEI. CDR3 sequence (DNA): TGTGCCAGCAGTGATCTCAGGGGAACCTACGAGCAGTACTTC. Protein sequence: CASSDLRGTYEQYF.

This clone was seen just once. The chain links TRBV6-1 to TRBJ2-3; 7 bases agree with TRBD2. CDR1 is MNHNS and CDR2 is SASEGT in the germline V gene. The CDR3 is made up of 15 amino acids. Trimming cost V 8 bases and J 3 bases; bases outside gene matches: 11. The CDR3 DNA follows: TGTGCCAGCGGCGGAATGACTAGCCGTACAGATACGCAGTATTTT. This translates into CASGGMTSRTDTQYF.

This sequence joins TRBV2 and TRBJ1-4; D is perhaps TRBD1 (5 bases). The V end lost 4 bases, the J end lost 0 bases, and 15 bases lay between the germline ends. The germline V gene encodes CDR1 SNHLY and CDR2 FYNNEI. This CDR3 is 17 amino acids long. The CDR3 region has the DNA TGTGCCAGCAGTGCCCTGCAGGGCCCTGCAACTAATGAAAAACTGTTTTTT. It is translated as CASSALQGPATNEKLFF.

V gene TRBV7-6 combines with J gene TRBJ1-4; the D gene is possibly TRBD1 (5 bases). The germline V gene encodes CDR1 SGHVS and CDR2 FNYEAQ. The CDR3 extends over 15 amino acids. Trimming shortened V by 0 bases and J by 6 bases, and 11 bases separated the two germline ends. DNA for the CDR3: TGTGCCAGCAGCTTAGCGGCGGGAGGGGATGAAAAACTGTTTTTT. Amino acid sequence: CASSLAAGGDEKLFF.

This clone occurred a few times. The V and J genes are TRBV9 and TRBJ2-3; the D gene is possibly TRBD2 (6 bases). The CDR3 spans 11 residues. Trimming took 0 bases from V and 14 from J, leaving 10 bases between them. The V gene's germline CDR1 is SGDLS and CDR2 YYNGEE. The CDR3 sequence is CASSVGGTMYF. CDR3 bases: TGTGCCAGCAGCGTAGGCGGGACCATGTATTTT.

The chain joins TRBV30 to TRBJ1-2; TRBD1 matches 9 bases. Per the germline V gene, CDR1 is GTSNPN and CDR2 is SVGIG (reference sequence). V gave up 5 bases and J gave up 8 bases; unmatched junction bases: 6. The CDR3 covers 12 residues. DNA of the CDR3: TGTGCCTGGGGGACAGGGTCGAGAGGCTACACCTTC. The encoded protein is CAWGTGSRGYTF.

V and J are TRBV2 and TRBJ1-1, with D unresolved. The CDR3 runs 13 residues. V lost 3 bases to trimming and J lost 1 base, with 6 bases between them. CDR1 is SNHLY, CDR2 FYNNEI, per germline. In DNA, the CDR3 is TGTGCCAGCAGTGAGGCCTCGAACACTGAAGCTTTCTTT. Its protein product is CASSEASNTEAFF.

This sequence joins TRBV5-1 and TRBJ2-1, with TRBD2 matching over 8 bases. The CDR3 is 14 amino acids. V trimming: 0 bases; J trimming: 8 bases; junction bases outside the gene matches: 4. The V gene's germline CDR1 is SGHRS and CDR2 YFSETQ. The CDR3 DNA reads as TGCGCCAGCAGCTTGGAAGGGCGGGAGGATGAGCAGTTCTTC. It codes for CASSLEGREDEQFF.

The chain has TRBV7-2 and TRBJ1-1; 7 bases align to TRBD1. J lost 1 base, V lost 3 bases, and 5 bases had no gene match. The CDR3 is made up of 15 amino acids. The V gene's germline CDR1 is SGHTA and CDR2 FQGNSA. The CDR3 loop reads CASSFLQGTNTEAFF. The DNA of the CDR3 is TGTGCCAGCAGCTTCTTACAGGGGACGAACACTGAAGCTTTCTTT. Full variable domain (rest looked up from reference TRBV7-2 and TRBJ1-1): GAGVSQSPSNKVTEKGKDVELRCDPISGHTALYWYRQSLGQGLEFLIYFQGNSAPDKSGLPSDRFSAERTGGSVSTLTIQRTQQEDSAVYLCASSFLQGTNTEAFFGQGTRLTVV.

The J gene is TRBJ2-2, the V gene TRBV2, with 16 nucleotides matching TRBD2. Germline values: CDR1 SNHLY, CDR2 FYNNEI. The length of the CDR3 is 18 residues. The ends lost 6 bases at V and 4 bases at J; junction bases unmatched: 8. Here the CDR3 DNA reads TGTGCCAGCAGGCCCCCGGGACTAGCGGGGGGGCTCACCGGGGAGCTGTTTTTT. It codes for CASRPPGLAGGLTGELFF.